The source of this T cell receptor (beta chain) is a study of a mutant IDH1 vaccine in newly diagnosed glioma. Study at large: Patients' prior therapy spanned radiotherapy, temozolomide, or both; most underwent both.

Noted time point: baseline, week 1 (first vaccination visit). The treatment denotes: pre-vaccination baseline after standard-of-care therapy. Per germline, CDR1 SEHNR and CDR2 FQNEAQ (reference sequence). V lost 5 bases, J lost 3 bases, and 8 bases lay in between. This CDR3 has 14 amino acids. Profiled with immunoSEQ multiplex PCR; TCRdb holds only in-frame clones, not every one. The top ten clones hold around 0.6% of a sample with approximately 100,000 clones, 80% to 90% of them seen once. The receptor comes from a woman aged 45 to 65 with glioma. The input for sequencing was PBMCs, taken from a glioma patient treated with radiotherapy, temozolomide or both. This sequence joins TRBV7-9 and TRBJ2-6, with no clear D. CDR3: CASSRPSGANVLTF. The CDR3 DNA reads TGTGCCAGCAGCCGACCCAGTGGGGCCAACGTCCTGACTTTC.